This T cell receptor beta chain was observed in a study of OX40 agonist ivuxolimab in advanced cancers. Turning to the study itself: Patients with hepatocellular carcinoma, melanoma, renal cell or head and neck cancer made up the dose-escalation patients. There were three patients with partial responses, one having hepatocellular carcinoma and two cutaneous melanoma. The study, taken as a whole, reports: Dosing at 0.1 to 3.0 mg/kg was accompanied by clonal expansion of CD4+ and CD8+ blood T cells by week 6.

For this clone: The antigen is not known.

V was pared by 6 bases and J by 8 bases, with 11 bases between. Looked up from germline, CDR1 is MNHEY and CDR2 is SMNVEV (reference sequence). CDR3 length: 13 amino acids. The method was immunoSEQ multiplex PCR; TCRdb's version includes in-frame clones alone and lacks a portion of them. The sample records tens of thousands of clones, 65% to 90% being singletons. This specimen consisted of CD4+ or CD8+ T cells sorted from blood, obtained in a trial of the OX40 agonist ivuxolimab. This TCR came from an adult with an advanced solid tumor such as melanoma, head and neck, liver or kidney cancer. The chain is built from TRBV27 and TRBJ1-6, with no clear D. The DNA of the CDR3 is TGTGCCAGCAGCTTTAGGACTCATTCACCCCTCCACTTT. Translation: CASSFRTHSPLHF.